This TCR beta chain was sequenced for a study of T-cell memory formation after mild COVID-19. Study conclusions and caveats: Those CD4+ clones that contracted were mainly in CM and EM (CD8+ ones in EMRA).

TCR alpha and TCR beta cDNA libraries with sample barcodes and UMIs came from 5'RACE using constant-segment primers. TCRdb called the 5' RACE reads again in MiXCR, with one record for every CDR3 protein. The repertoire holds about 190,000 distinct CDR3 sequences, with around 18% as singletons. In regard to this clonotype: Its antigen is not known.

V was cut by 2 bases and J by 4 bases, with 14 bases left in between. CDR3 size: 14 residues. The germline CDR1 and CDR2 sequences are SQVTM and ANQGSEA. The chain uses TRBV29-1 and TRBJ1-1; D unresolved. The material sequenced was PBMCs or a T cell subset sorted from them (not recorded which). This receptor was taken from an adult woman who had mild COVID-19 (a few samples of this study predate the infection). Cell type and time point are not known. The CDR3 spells CSVERGRRSTEAFF. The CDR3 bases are TGCAGCGTTGAACGTGGAAGGAGGAGCACTGAAGCTTTCTTT. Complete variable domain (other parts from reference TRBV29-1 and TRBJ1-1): SAVISQKPSRDICQRGTSLTIQCQVDSQVTMMFWYRQQPGQSLTLIATANQGSEATYESGFVIDKFPISRPNLTFSTLTVSNMSPEDSSIYLCSVERGRRSTEAFFGQGTRLTVV.